Listed below are T cell receptor beta chains from one sample, sequenced in a study of T cell responses to AZD1222 COVID-19 vaccine. The protocol was immunoSEQ multiplex PCR, while the TCRdb copy is restricted to in-frame clones and leaves out a portion. The table includes 130,000 to 150,000 clones, 75% to 90% detected once. This specimen consisted of peripheral blood, obtained on day 0 of AZD1222 vaccination. The receptors originated from an adult in good health. Both conserved end residues are part of each CDR3. D genes are given only for firm matches. Not every row has a clone size; where given, it reads once, few, many or a size class.

size | D | J | V | CDR3 | DNA
- | TRBD2 | TRBJ2-4 | TRBV19 | CASSRGREGRIGKNIQYF | TGTGCCAGTAGTAGGGGGCGGGAGGGCCGGATCGGCAAAAACATTCAGTACTTC
- | - | TRBJ1-1 | TRBV19 | CASSSVSFWIGDTEAFF | TGTGCCAGTAGTAGTGTTAGTTTTTGGATCGGGGACACTGAAGCTTTCTTT
- | - | TRBJ1-1 | TRBV7-6 | CASSRIQGSEAFF | TGTGCCAGCAGTCGTATCCAGGGGTCTGAAGCTTTCTTT
- | - | TRBJ2-7 | TRBV12-3/TRBV12-4 | CASSPRTYEQYF | TGTGCCAGCAGTCCAAGAACTTACGAGCAGTACTTC
- | - | TRBJ1-1 | TRBV2 | CASTRRQTPEAFF | TGTGCCAGCACCCGGCGACAGACCCCTGAAGCTTTCTTT
- | - | TRBJ2-1 | TRBV23-1 | CASSQSTAGAPLYNEQFF | TGCGCCAGCAGTCAATCGACGGCCGGGGCGCCTCTATACAATGAGCAGTTCTTC
- | - | TRBJ1-1 | TRBV18 | CASSPRENRAEAFF | TGTGCCAGCTCACCAAGGGAAAATCGGGCTGAAGCTTTCTTT
- | - | TRBJ2-7 | TRBV3-1/TRBV3-2 | CASSQGPVYEQYF | TGTGCCAGCAGCCAAGGTCCAGTATACGAGCAGTACTTC
- | - | TRBJ1-2 | TRBV6-6 | CASGSPNYGYTF | TGTGCCAGCGGGTCCCCTAACTATGGCTACACCTTC
- | - | TRBJ2-1 | TRBV5-1 | CASSQGRLGNYNEQFF | TGCGCCAGCAGCCAGGGAAGACTAGGTAACTACAATGAGCAGTTCTTC
- | TRBD1 | TRBJ1-1 | TRBV7-8 | CASSSRGGQMNTEAFF | TGTGCCAGCAGCTCCAGGGGGGGACAGATGAACACTGAAGCTTTCTTT
- | - | TRBJ1-1 | TRBV19 | CASSISGPGEAFF | TGTGCCAGTAGTATATCAGGGCCCGGTGAAGCTTTCTTT
- | - | TRBJ1-3 | TRBV12-3/TRBV12-4 | CASSLGGNTIYF | TGTGCCAGCAGTTTAGGCGGAAACACCATATATTTT
- | - | TRBJ1-1 | TRBV19 | CASRGAERAMNTEAFF | TGTGCCAGTAGGGGGGCCGAGAGGGCGATGAACACTGAAGCTTTCTTT
- | - | TRBJ2-1 | TRBV19 | CASSIPGGNPGNEQFF | TGTGCCAGTAGTATTCCGGGCGGGAACCCCGGCAATGAGCAGTTCTTC
- | TRBD1 | TRBJ1-2 | TRBV19 | CASSMGQGLNYGYTF | TGTGCCAGTAGTATGGGACAGGGCCTTAACTATGGCTACACCTTC
- | TRBD2 | TRBJ2-7 | TRBV3-1/TRBV3-2 | CASSQVGSGNRYEQYF | TGTGCCAGCAGCCAAGTAGGTAGCGGGAATAGATACGAGCAGTACTTC
- | - | TRBJ2-7 | TRBV6-5 | CASRAEAYEQYF | TGTGCCAGCAGGGCGGAGGCCTACGAGCAGTACTTC
- | TRBD1 | TRBJ2-3 | TRBV4-1 | CASRVRQGVFDTQYF | TGCGCCAGCAGGGTTCGACAGGGGGTTTTTGATACGCAGTATTTT
- | TRBD1 | TRBJ1-1 | TRBV7-9 | CASSSGGVVEAFF | TGTGCCAGCAGCTCAGGGGGGGTGGTTGAAGCTTTCTTT
- | - | TRBJ1-6 | TRBV7-2 | CASSLTNSPLHF | TGTGCCAGCAGCTTAACTAATTCACCCCTCCACTTT
- | - | TRBJ1-4 | TRBV27 | CASSFGGASGKLFF | TGTGCCAGCAGTTTCGGGGGGGCTAGCGGAAAACTGTTTTTT
- | TRBD2 | TRBJ2-5 | TRBV6-6 | CASSSAGEVKTQYF | TGTGCCAGCAGCTCAGCGGGAGAGGTAAAGACCCAGTACTTC
- | - | TRBJ1-6 | TRBV27 | CASRFIAGRDSPLHF | TGTGCCAGCAGATTTATCGCAGGGCGGGATTCACCCCTCCACTTT
- | TRBD2 | TRBJ2-7 | TRBV7-6 | CASSVAGATREQYF | TGTGCCAGCAGCGTAGCGGGGGCCACTCGGGAGCAGTACTTC
- | - | TRBJ2-7 | TRBV5-5 | CASSVGRLGYEQYF | TGTGCCAGCAGCGTGGGTCGACTGGGCTACGAGCAGTACTTC
- | - | TRBJ2-7 | TRBV7-6 | CASSPYTRIRTAYEQYF | TGTGCCAGCAGCCCATATACGCGGATCCGGACAGCCTACGAGCAGTACTTC
- | - | TRBJ1-2 | TRBV9 | CASSVVGAGSGGYTF | TGTGCCAGCAGCGTAGTGGGGGCAGGATCTGGTGGCTACACCTTC
- | - | TRBJ2-7 | TRBV5-5 | CASSDWGYEQYF | TGTGCCAGCAGCGACTGGGGGTACGAGCAGTACTTC
- | - | TRBJ1-4 | TRBV6-5 | CASSSSTWGGEKLFF | TGTGCCAGCAGTTCATCCACATGGGGGGGAGAAAAACTGTTTTTT
few | - | TRBJ2-6 | TRBV30 | CAWSAGVSGANVLTF | TGTGCCTGGAGTGCAGGGGTATCCGGGGCCAACGTCCTGACTTTC
- | TRBD1 | TRBJ1-2 | TRBV10-3 | CAISGEGQGRSGYTF | TGTGCCATCAGTGGGGAAGGACAGGGGAGAAGCGGCTACACCTTC
- | - | TRBJ1-5 | TRBV10-3 | CAAQSGTHQPQHF | TGTGCCGCACAGTCCGGGACCCATCAGCCCCAGCATTTT
- | TRBD2 | TRBJ2-1 | TRBV18 | CASSPSTGLAGVVVF | TGTGCCAGCTCACCATCTACAGGACTAGCGGGAGTTGTGGTCTTC
- | - | TRBJ1-1 | TRBV11-2 | CASSLALSGSTTEAFF | TGTGCCAGCAGCTTAGCTCTGTCAGGGTCGACCACTGAAGCTTTCTTT
once | - | TRBJ1-1 | TRBV10-2 | CASSPGQSNTEAFF | TGCGCCAGCAGTCCTGGACAGTCAAACACTGAAGCTTTCTTT
- | - | TRBJ1-5 | TRBV27 | CASSLVGNSNQPQHF | TGTGCCAGCAGTTTAGTCGGCAATAGCAATCAGCCCCAGCATTTT
- | - | TRBJ1-5 | TRBV4-2 | CASSQASGVNQPQHF | TGTGCCAGCAGCCAAGCCTCAGGGGTCAATCAGCCCCAGCATTTT
- | - | TRBJ2-6 | TRBV5-6 | CASSEDPGANVLTF | TGTGCCAGCAGCGAAGATCCTGGGGCCAACGTCCTGACTTTC
- | TRBD1 | TRBJ2-7 | TRBV11-2 | CASSLNLGQAREQYF | TGTGCCAGCAGCTTGAATTTAGGACAGGCAAGGGAGCAGTACTTC
- | TRBD2 | TRBJ2-7 | TRBV18 | CASEREGYEQYF | TGTGCCAGCGAGCGGGAGGGCTACGAGCAGTACTTC
- | - | TRBJ2-5 | TRBV4-1 | CASSPPSGETQYF | TGCGCCAGCAGCCCCCCGTCGGGCGAGACCCAGTACTTC
once | TRBD1 | TRBJ2-1 | TRBV7-9 | CASSSPGQTNNEQFF | TGTGCCAGCAGCTCTCCGGGACAGACCAACAATGAGCAGTTCTTC
- | TRBD1 | TRBJ1-1 | TRBV5-6 | CASSPDRGSLNTEAFF | TGTGCCAGCAGCCCCGACAGGGGGTCATTGAACACTGAAGCTTTCTTT
- | TRBD1 | TRBJ1-5 | TRBV18 | CASSPNRQGGGQPQHF | TGTGCCAGCTCACCAAATAGACAGGGAGGGGGCCAGCCCCAGCATTTT
- | TRBD2 | TRBJ2-5 | TRBV4-1 | CASSAGRREETQYF | TGCGCCAGCAGCGCGGGCCGGCGGGAGGAGACCCAGTACTTC
- | - | TRBJ1-6 | TRBV11-2 | CASSSHRDYNSPLHF | TGTGCCAGCAGCTCCCACAGGGACTATAATTCACCCCTCCACTTT
few | - | TRBJ1-1 | TRBV4-2 | CASSQGVVTTNTEAFF | TGTGCCAGCAGCCAAGGCGTCGTGACAACTAACACTGAAGCTTTCTTT
- | - | TRBJ1-4 | TRBV6-1 | CASSDRFFATNEKLFF | TGTGCCAGCAGTGATCGGTTTTTTGCAACTAATGAAAAACTGTTTTTT
- | - | TRBJ1-6 | TRBV6-5 | CASSYLPGGSPLHF | TGTGCCAGCAGTTACCTCCCTGGTGGTTCACCCCTCCACTTT
- | - | TRBJ2-7 | TRBV9 | CASSAQGPYEQYF | TGTGCCAGCAGCGCTCAGGGGCCCTACGAGCAGTACTTC
- | - | TRBJ1-3 | TRBV30 | CAWKWGGASSGNTIYF | TGTGCCTGGAAGTGGGGGGGGGCCTCCTCTGGAAACACCATATATTTT
- | - | TRBJ1-2 | TRBV12-3/TRBV12-4 | CASRKTAYGYTF | TGTGCCAGCCGGAAGACCGCCTATGGCTACACCTTC
- | - | TRBJ1-4 | TRBV18 | CASSPRGTTNEKLFF | TGTGCCAGCTCACCACGGGGGACAACTAATGAAAAACTGTTTTTT
- | - | TRBJ1-5 | TRBV2 | CASSEAGGLQPQHF | TGTGCCAGCAGTGAGGCCGGGGGACTGCAGCCCCAGCATTTT
few | - | TRBJ1-6 | TRBV25-1 | CASRGEYNSPLHF | TGTGCCAGCAGAGGGGAGTATAATTCACCCCTCCACTTT
- | - | TRBJ1-2 | TRBV27 | CATLTANYGYTF | TGTGCCACCCTGACAGCTAACTATGGCTACACCTTC
- | TRBD1 | TRBJ2-5 | TRBV24-1 | CATSDPTGVDSETQYF | TGTGCCACCAGTGACCCGACAGGGGTTGATTCAGAGACCCAGTACTTC
- | - | TRBJ2-6 | TRBV30 | CAWSVLGRLASGANVLTF | TGTGCCTGGAGTGTACTAGGTCGGCTAGCGTCCGGGGCCAACGTCCTGACTTTC
- | TRBD2 | TRBJ2-3 | TRBV7-6 | CASSQGLAGADTQYF | TGTGCCAGCAGCCAGGGACTAGCGGGAGCAGATACGCAGTATTTT